Listed below are T cell receptor beta chains from one sample, sequenced in a study of shared clonotypes between healthy human individuals. Using immunoSEQ multiplex PCR, the repertoire was profiled, and TCRdb retains in-frame clones only, with some absent. This repertoire shows approximately 1.5 million clones, around 98.5% found once; its top ten account for roughly 0.36%. The sequencing sample was made of naive CD4+ T cells sorted from blood. The source of these receptors is a man aged 30 to 45 in good health. The CDR3 runs from the conserved cysteine through the conserved F or W. Size tells how often a clone was seen (once, few, many) or the class of an expanded clone, and some rows leave it out.

V gene	clone size	J gene	CDR3 protein
TRBV5-5	NA	TRBJ2-6	CASSNSTGSGANVLTF
TRBV7-4	NA	TRBJ1-5	CASSLNRVGQPQHF
TRBV12-2	NA	TRBJ2-7	CASRSSSSGRLVHEQYF
TRBV19	NA	TRBJ2-7	CASSTRTGNGGEQYF
TRBV29-1	NA	TRBJ1-1	CSVVGVNTEAFF
TRBV29-1	NA	TRBJ2-1	CSVPQGRDEQFF
TRBV18	once	TRBJ1-1	CASSQQGALDLNTEAFF
TRBV2	NA	TRBJ1-1	CASSGVANTEAFF
TRBV6-5	NA	TRBJ2-1	CASSYSRDLSNEQFF
TRBV19	NA	TRBJ2-3	CASSIAPSADTQYF
TRBV6-1	NA	TRBJ2-3	CASSATDTQYF
TRBV20-1	NA	TRBJ2-7	CSEPPGSEQYF
TRBV2	NA	TRBJ2-3	CLAGGEDTQYF
TRBV5-5	once	TRBJ2-1	CASSLGNEQFF
TRBV7-8	NA	TRBJ2-1	CASSWSGSGSYEQFF
TRBV29-1	NA	TRBJ2-3	CSVEGGGSITDTQYF
TRBV5-4	NA	TRBJ2-7	CASSTKLQGAYEQYF
TRBV6-5	NA	TRBJ2-1	CASSSRTGLNYNEQFF
TRBV25-1	NA	TRBJ1-5	CASRNSGANQPQHF
TRBV7-2	NA	TRBJ1-2	CASSPDRANGGYTF
TRBV11-2	NA	TRBJ1-5	CASSLARYQPQHF
TRBV4-2	NA	TRBJ1-4	CASSRGQGSREKLFF
TRBV5-1	NA	TRBJ1-2	CASSLAGQPNYGYTF
TRBV6-5	NA	TRBJ1-1	CASSYRQANTEAFF
TRBV5-1	NA	TRBJ2-7	CASRQSSSYEQYF
TRBV5-4	once	TRBJ2-1	CASSSGLADEQFF
TRBV5-8	NA	TRBJ1-1	CASSPPQNTEAFF
TRBV7-6	NA	TRBJ2-3	CASSLTGPATDTQYF
TRBV5-1	NA	TRBJ2-7	CASSLGAGNFYEQYF
TRBV9	NA	TRBJ2-1	CASSVSPDGYNEQFF
TRBV27	NA	TRBJ2-7	CASSLLRGSSYEQYF
TRBV6-5	NA	TRBJ2-2	CASRSNTGELFF
TRBV7-2	NA	TRBJ2-1	CASSPTLGTRDEQFF
TRBV19	NA	TRBJ2-7	CASSIGTSYEQYF
TRBV28	NA	TRBJ2-3	CAIKWGQGADTQYF
TRBV18	NA	TRBJ2-7	CASRLAGKAYEQYF
TRBV2	NA	TRBJ2-1	CASSNSDEQFF
TRBV29-1	NA	TRBJ2-3	CSVAGLAGYTQYF
TRBV7-3	NA	TRBJ2-2	CASSLKAITNTGELFF
TRBV7-6	NA	TRBJ2-1	CASSSKQSNEQFF